This TCR beta chain was sequenced during a study of blood T cell repertoires in COVID-19. Original processing notes: Nucleated cell counts were estimated from reference gene primer amplification. The protocol was immunoSEQ multiplex PCR, while the TCRdb copy is restricted to in-frame clones and leaves out a portion. V, J and clone size are those of that table, while D and trimming were read from the DNA. Of approximately 100,000 clones in the sample, approximately 72% were seen once. The germline V and J ends were trimmed by 2 bases and 8 bases, with 12 bases remaining between them. CDR3 size: 13 residues. The germline CDR1 and CDR2 sequences are MDHEN and SYDVKM.

The sequencing input was peripheral blood. The chain recombines TRBV28 with TRBJ1-2, with a weak D call TRBD1 (5 bases). This clonotype was obtained from a man in his 70s with acute or convalescent COVID-19. CDR3 protein: CASSLMGGVGYTF. The DNA for the CDR3 is TGTGCCAGCAGTTTAATGGGAGGGGTGGGCTACACCTTC.